One T cell receptor beta chain is described in this entry. The CDR3 covers 13 residues. CDR1 is MNHEY, CDR2 SMNVEV, per germline (reference sequence). Trimming left V 5 bases short and J 4 bases short, with 11 bases between. Data came from immunoSEQ multiplex PCR; TCRdb stores just in-frame clones and leaves some out. The sample carries 150,000 to 200,000 clones, around 76% recorded once. The data are from a study of blood T cell repertoires in COVID-19. Study-level information: In each case, the material was cDNA or gDNA derived from T cells, B-cell-depleted T cells, or PBMCs.

Cohorts were based on clinical histories the participants reported. The TCR originated in a woman in her forties or fifties with acute COVID-19. Specimen: PBMCs or T cells enriched from blood (not recorded which). V gene TRBV27 combines with J gene TRBJ1-1; TRBD1 might be the D (5 bases). As DNA, the CDR3 is TGTGCCAGCAGTAGCACAGGTCTCACTGAAGCTTTCTTT. It codes for CASSSTGLTEAFF.